One sample yielded the 5 T cell receptor beta chains listed below, sequenced in a study of spatial heterogeneity in lung cancer. Via MiXCR, TCRdb re-called the 5' RACE reads, giving one row per CDR3 protein. The sample holds around 87,000 distinct CDR3 sequences, about 12% seen once. Time point: sample taken at primary tumor resection. Whole RNA, isolated from tumor, nontumor lung or frozen PBMC, was sequenced without prior sorting. The input for sequencing was PBMCs, taken at surgery. All receptors derive from a male donor with early-stage non-small cell lung cancer.

The rearrangement joins TRBV14 to TRBJ2-7; D not certain. The CDR3 contains 13 residues. Trimming pared 1 base from V and 6 bases from J, leaving 10 bases between. The germline gives CDR1 SGHDN, CDR2 FVKESK. The CDR3 DNA reads as TGTGCCAGCAGCCAAGGGGCTGTAATCGAGCAGTACTTC. It encodes CASSQGAVIEQYF.

In this sample, this clonotype turned up a few times. The chain has TRBV12-5 and TRBJ2-3, with D possibly matching TRBD2 (5 bases). V gave up 3 bases and J gave up 2 bases, with 9 bases separating them. The CDR3 runs to 14 residues. CDR1 is LGHNT and CDR2 is FRNRAP in the germline V gene. In DNA, the CDR3 is TGTGCTAGTGGTTTCGGGCTAGCCACAGATACGCAGTATTTT. It translates to CASGFGLATDTQYF.

This clonotype has more than one count but fewer than ten. The chain has TRBV6-6 and TRBJ1-2, with 9 positions matching TRBD1. The CDR3 extends over 14 amino acids. Germline V gene sequence: CDR1 MNHNY, CDR2 SVGAGI (reference sequence). Trimming cost V 5 bases and J 3 bases; bases outside gene matches: 4. CDR3 residues: CASSKGQGHYGYTF. The CDR3 DNA sequence: TGTGCCAGCAGTAAGGGACAGGGCCACTATGGCTACACCTTC.

J is TRBJ1-1 and V is TRBV6-2 or TRBV6-3; tentative D call: TRBD1 (6 bases). V lost 7 bases and J 4 bases, leaving 13 bases between the germline ends. Germline CDR1 and CDR2: MNHEY and SVGEGT. The CDR3 extends over 13 amino acids. The CDR3 coding sequence is TGTGCCAGCAAGGTGGGGGCGAGCACTGAAGCTTTCTTT. This sequence encodes CASKVGASTEAFF.

This clonotype was counted only a few times. V gene TRBV28 combines with J gene TRBJ2-1; D tentatively fits TRBD1 or TRBD2 (5 bases each). Germline lookup yields CDR1 MDHEN and CDR2 SYDVKM. This CDR3 is 13 amino acids long. Trimming shortened V by 3 bases and J by 16 bases, and 19 bases separated the two germline ends. CDR3 in amino acids: CASSFSLGRQTFF. For the CDR3, the DNA is TGTGCCAGCAGTTTTTCTCTGGGACGGCAAACCTTCTTC.